Listed below are T cell receptor beta chains from one sample, sequenced in a study of blood T cells in healthy people across ages. TCRdb re-derived calls from the 5' RACE reads in MiXCR, one entry per CDR3 protein. The sample lists about 930,000 distinct CDR3 sequences; just under 30% were seen once. This sample was also put to use in a study of T cells of mothers and their children.

The sequenced sample consisted of blood. The receptor set was obtained from a woman aged 40 to 50 in good health. CDR3s include the opening cysteine and the closing phenylalanine or tryptophan. The D gene is left open where the match is weak. A clone size is listed for some rows: how often the clone was seen (once, few, many), or a class if it is expanded.

len: 16
abundance: -
v_gene: TRBV4-2
d_gene: TRBD2
j_gene: TRBJ2-1
CDR3aa: CASSQDLAGGHNEQFF
CDR3nt: TGCGCCAGCAGCCAAGATCTAGCGGGGGGCCACAATGAGCAGTTCTTC

len: 14
abundance: few
v_gene: TRBV15
d_gene: TRBD2
j_gene: TRBJ2-1
CDR3aa: CATSVGLGGNEQFF
CDR3nt: TGTGCCACCAGCGTGGGACTAGGGGGCAATGAGCAGTTCTTC

len: 11
abundance: many
v_gene: TRBV29-1
d_gene: -
j_gene: TRBJ2-5
CDR3aa: CSVGLQETQYF
CDR3nt: TGCAGCGTCGGATTACAAGAGACCCAGTACTTC

len: 15
abundance: few
v_gene: TRBV12-3/TRBV12-4
d_gene: TRBD1
j_gene: TRBJ2-5
CDR3aa: CASSLGTGIQETQYF
CDR3nt: TGTGCCAGCAGTTTGGGGACAGGGATTCAAGAGACCCAGTACTTC

len: 13
abundance: many
v_gene: TRBV5-8
d_gene: -
j_gene: TRBJ1-2
CDR3aa: CASRQGGSYGYTF
CDR3nt: TGTGCCAGCAGACAGGGCGGGAGCTATGGCTACACCTTC

len: 16
abundance: -
v_gene: TRBV7-2
d_gene: TRBD2
j_gene: TRBJ2-4
CDR3aa: CASSLSLAGYKNIQYF
CDR3nt: TGTGCCAGCAGCTTAAGCCTAGCGGGGTACAAAAACATTCAGTACTTC

len: 15
abundance: -
v_gene: TRBV20-1
d_gene: TRBD2
j_gene: TRBJ2-1
CDR3aa: CSAYTSGGSYNEQFF
CDR3nt: TGCAGTGCTTATACTAGCGGGGGGTCCTACAATGAGCAGTTCTTC

len: 14
abundance: once
v_gene: TRBV9
d_gene: -
j_gene: TRBJ1-2
CDR3aa: CASSGTYPNYGYTF
CDR3nt: TGTGCCAGCAGCGGGACTTACCCTAACTATGGCTACACCTTC

len: 14
abundance: few
v_gene: TRBV15
d_gene: -
j_gene: TRBJ1-1
CDR3aa: CATSRELIGTEAFF
CDR3nt: TGTGCCACCAGCAGAGAACTTATCGGCACTGAAGCTTTCTTT

len: 14
abundance: many
v_gene: TRBV29-1
d_gene: TRBD2
j_gene: TRBJ2-5
CDR3aa: CSVGGGVLGETQYF
CDR3nt: TGCAGCGTGGGTGGGGGGGTTCTAGGAGAGACCCAGTACTTC

len: 15
abundance: -
v_gene: TRBV30
d_gene: TRBD1
j_gene: TRBJ1-2
CDR3aa: CAWSGPVLTGEGYTF
CDR3nt: TGTGCCTGGAGTGGTCCGGTTTTGACAGGGGAAGGCTACACCTTC

len: 17
abundance: -
v_gene: TRBV5-1
d_gene: -
j_gene: TRBJ2-7
CDR3aa: CASSLSTGANPTYEQYF
CDR3nt: TGCGCCAGCAGCTTATCGACAGGAGCTAATCCAACCTACGAGCAGTACTTC

len: 14
abundance: -
v_gene: TRBV6-4
d_gene: TRBD1
j_gene: TRBJ2-3
CDR3aa: CAGSDGQEPDTQYF
CDR3nt: TGTGCCGGCAGTGATGGACAGGAACCAGATACGCAGTATTTT

len: 14
abundance: -
v_gene: TRBV7-2
d_gene: -
j_gene: TRBJ2-5
CDR3aa: CASSLEPGSETQYF
CDR3nt: TGTGCCAGCAGCTTAGAGCCGGGGTCAGAGACCCAGTACTTC

len: 14
abundance: few
v_gene: TRBV12-3/TRBV12-4
d_gene: TRBD1
j_gene: TRBJ1-5
CDR3aa: CASRGQGAKGPQHF
CDR3nt: TGTGCCAGCAGGGGACAGGGGGCGAAGGGGCCCCAGCATTTT

len: 19
abundance: -
v_gene: TRBV10-3
d_gene: TRBD2
j_gene: TRBJ2-3
CDR3aa: CAISTRTSGGEAPADTQYF
CDR3nt: TGTGCCATCAGCACTCGGACTAGCGGGGGAGAGGCACCCGCAGATACGCAGTATTTT

len: 15
abundance: few
v_gene: TRBV20-1
d_gene: -
j_gene: TRBJ2-2
CDR3aa: CSVPIEGIGTGELFF
CDR3nt: TGCAGTGTCCCCATAGAGGGAATTGGTACCGGGGAGCTGTTTTTT

len: 16
abundance: -
v_gene: TRBV5-1
d_gene: TRBD2
j_gene: TRBJ2-1
CDR3aa: CAGSLASSGAYNEQFF
CDR3nt: TGCGCCGGCAGCTTGGCATCTAGCGGGGCCTACAATGAGCAGTTCTTC

len: 12
abundance: many
v_gene: TRBV5-1
d_gene: TRBD1
j_gene: TRBJ1-1
CDR3aa: CASRTGGTEAFF
CDR3nt: TGTGCCAGTAGGACAGGGGGCACTGAAGCTTTCTTT

len: 13
abundance: few
v_gene: TRBV10-3
d_gene: -
j_gene: TRBJ1-1
CDR3aa: CAISRGVNTEAFF
CDR3nt: TGTGCCATCAGCCGGGGCGTGAACACTGAAGCTTTCTTT

len: 15
abundance: many
v_gene: TRBV28
d_gene: -
j_gene: TRBJ2-6
CDR3aa: CASTSYRVGANVLTF
CDR3nt: TGTGCCAGCACCAGTTACAGGGTTGGGGCCAACGTCCTGACTTTC

len: 12
abundance: -
v_gene: TRBV20-1
d_gene: -
j_gene: TRBJ2-2
CDR3aa: CSGRKGPGELFF
CDR3nt: TGCAGTGGGAGGAAAGGGCCCGGGGAGCTGTTTTTT

len: 15
abundance: once
v_gene: TRBV6-2/TRBV6-3
d_gene: -
j_gene: TRBJ1-2
CDR3aa: CASSYGEISTYGYTF
CDR3nt: TGTGCCAGCAGTTACGGTGAAATAAGTACATATGGCTACACCTTC

len: 17
abundance: few
v_gene: TRBV5-1
d_gene: -
j_gene: TRBJ1-6
CDR3aa: CASRGNYIGDGNSPLHF
CDR3nt: TGCGCCAGCAGGGGAAATTACATTGGGGATGGTAATTCGCCCCTCCACTTT

len: 16
abundance: many
v_gene: TRBV5-1
d_gene: -
j_gene: TRBJ2-3
CDR3aa: CASSPPLERDTDTQYF
CDR3nt: TGCGCCAGCAGCCCCCCTTTGGAAAGAGACACAGATACGCAGTATTTT

len: 14
abundance: -
v_gene: TRBV9
d_gene: -
j_gene: TRBJ2-2
CDR3aa: CASSPAPHTGELFF
CDR3nt: TGTGCCAGCAGCCCGGCCCCGCACACCGGGGAGCTGTTTTTT

len: 15
abundance: few
v_gene: TRBV5-8
d_gene: -
j_gene: TRBJ1-2
CDR3aa: CASSLCTGNTYGYTF
CDR3nt: TGTGCCAGCAGCTTGTGCACAGGAAATACCTATGGCTACACCTTC

len: 13
abundance: few
v_gene: TRBV6-5
d_gene: TRBD1
j_gene: TRBJ2-7
CDR3aa: CASGRTGSYEQYF
CDR3nt: TGTGCCAGCGGGCGGACAGGGTCCTACGAGCAGTACTTC

len: 15
abundance: many
v_gene: TRBV7-2
d_gene: -
j_gene: TRBJ2-1
CDR3aa: CASSLGDFAYNEQFF
CDR3nt: TGTGCCAGCAGCTTGGGGGACTTTGCCTACAATGAGCAGTTCTTC

len: 15
abundance: few
v_gene: TRBV28
d_gene: TRBD1
j_gene: TRBJ2-1
CDR3aa: CASSLLLTGGSEQFF
CDR3nt: TGTGCCAGCAGTTTACTACTCACAGGGGGGAGTGAGCAGTTCTTC

len: 15
abundance: -
v_gene: TRBV12-3/TRBV12-4
d_gene: TRBD1
j_gene: TRBJ2-7
CDR3aa: CASSLVSQGANEQYF
CDR3nt: TGTGCCAGCAGTTTAGTAAGTCAGGGGGCAAACGAGCAGTACTTC

len: 11
abundance: -
v_gene: TRBV20-1
d_gene: -
j_gene: TRBJ1-1
CDR3aa: CSALSNTEAFF
CDR3nt: TGCAGTGCTCTGTCGAACACTGAAGCTTTCTTT

len: 13
abundance: few
v_gene: TRBV29-1
d_gene: -
j_gene: TRBJ1-2
CDR3aa: CSAPSRGAYGYTF
CDR3nt: TGCAGCGCCCCCTCAAGGGGTGCCTATGGCTACACCTTC

len: 16
abundance: -
v_gene: TRBV7-2
d_gene: -
j_gene: TRBJ1-1
CDR3aa: CASSSSGVTGRSEAFF
CDR3nt: TGTGCCAGCAGCTCCTCCGGTGTCACAGGGAGGAGTGAAGCTTTCTTT

len: 16
abundance: -
v_gene: TRBV20-1
d_gene: TRBD2
j_gene: TRBJ2-7
CDR3aa: CSASPGGSRERGEQYF
CDR3nt: TGCAGTGCTAGCCCCGGGGGGTCGCGGGAGAGAGGAGAGCAGTACTTC

len: 14
abundance: few
v_gene: TRBV5-5
d_gene: -
j_gene: TRBJ2-7
CDR3aa: CASSPGQSIYEQYF
CDR3nt: TGTGCCAGCAGCCCGGGACAAAGTATCTACGAGCAGTACTTC

len: 11
abundance: few
v_gene: TRBV27
d_gene: -
j_gene: TRBJ2-5
CDR3aa: CASSWGATQYF
CDR3nt: TGTGCCAGCAGTTGGGGGGCGACCCAGTACTTC

len: 14
abundance: -
v_gene: TRBV24-1
d_gene: -
j_gene: TRBJ2-1
CDR3aa: CATRDLGSYNEQFF
CDR3nt: TGTGCCACCAGGGATCTGGGCTCCTACAATGAGCAGTTCTTC

len: 15
abundance: many
v_gene: TRBV14
d_gene: TRBD1
j_gene: TRBJ1-1
CDR3aa: CASSEGTGWDTEAFF
CDR3nt: TGTGCCAGCAGCGAAGGGACAGGATGGGACACTGAAGCTTTCTTT

len: 13
abundance: few
v_gene: TRBV20-1
d_gene: -
j_gene: TRBJ1-2
CDR3aa: CSARTGVPYGYTF
CDR3nt: TGCAGTGCTAGAACTGGGGTCCCCTATGGCTACACCTTC

len: 16
abundance: many
v_gene: TRBV6-4
d_gene: -
j_gene: TRBJ2-7
CDR3aa: CASSDSGYPAPYEQYF
CDR3nt: TGTGCCAGCAGTGACTCGGGGTATCCTGCACCTTACGAGCAGTACTTC

len: 14
abundance: -
v_gene: TRBV5-5
d_gene: TRBD1
j_gene: TRBJ1-5
CDR3aa: CASSRTGIMQPQHF
CDR3nt: TGTGCCAGCAGCCGGACAGGGATTATGCAGCCCCAGCATTTT

len: 17
abundance: -
v_gene: TRBV3-1
d_gene: -
j_gene: TRBJ2-6
CDR3aa: CASSSPRGRSGAKVLTF
CDR3nt: TGTGCCAGCAGCTCCCCCAGGGGACGTTCTGGGGCCAAAGTCCTGACTTTC

len: 15
abundance: many
v_gene: TRBV4-1
d_gene: -
j_gene: TRBJ1-6
CDR3aa: CASSQVESYNSPLHF
CDR3nt: TGCGCCAGCAGCCAAGTGGAGAGCTATAATTCACCCCTCCACTTT

len: 12
abundance: few
v_gene: TRBV9
d_gene: TRBD1
j_gene: TRBJ1-4
CDR3aa: CASSVVGGQLFF
CDR3nt: TGTGCCAGCAGCGTAGTGGGGGGACAGCTGTTTTTT

len: 13
abundance: -
v_gene: TRBV29-1
d_gene: -
j_gene: TRBJ2-3
CDR3aa: CSVEGEGTDTQYF
CDR3nt: TGCAGCGTTGAAGGGGAAGGCACAGATACGCAGTATTTT

len: 15
abundance: few
v_gene: TRBV5-6
d_gene: TRBD2
j_gene: TRBJ2-3
CDR3aa: CASNPIAGGSDTQYF
CDR3nt: TGTGCCAGCAACCCCATAGCGGGGGGTTCAGATACGCAGTATTTT

len: 13
abundance: many
v_gene: TRBV27
d_gene: -
j_gene: TRBJ2-7
CDR3aa: CASRPTGSYEQYF
CDR3nt: TGCGCCAGCAGGCCGACGGGGTCCTACGAGCAGTACTTC

len: 15
abundance: -
v_gene: TRBV7-2
d_gene: TRBD1
j_gene: TRBJ1-2
CDR3aa: CASSLGTGGRRGYTF
CDR3nt: TGTGCCAGCAGCTTAGGGACAGGGGGTCGTAGGGGCTACACCTTC

len: 13
abundance: many
v_gene: TRBV29-1
d_gene: TRBD2
j_gene: TRBJ2-7
CDR3aa: CSVLGLAGDEQYF
CDR3nt: TGCAGCGTCCTCGGACTAGCGGGGGACGAGCAGTACTTC

len: 14
abundance: -
v_gene: TRBV16
d_gene: -
j_gene: TRBJ2-7
CDR3aa: CASSPRRATYEQYF
CDR3nt: TGTGCCAGCAGCCCGAGACGAGCTACCTACGAGCAGTACTTC

len: 17
abundance: -
v_gene: TRBV6-1
d_gene: TRBD1
j_gene: TRBJ1-5
CDR3aa: CASRQTGGLHSNQPQHF
CDR3nt: TGTGCCAGCAGGCAGACAGGGGGTCTTCACAGCAATCAGCCCCAGCATTTT

len: 17
abundance: -
v_gene: TRBV10-2
d_gene: TRBD2
j_gene: TRBJ2-2
CDR3aa: CASSESRRGGRSGELFF
CDR3nt: TGCGCCAGCAGTGAGTCAAGGCGGGGGGGCCGATCCGGGGAGCTGTTTTTT

len: 16
abundance: few
v_gene: TRBV7-2
d_gene: TRBD1
j_gene: TRBJ2-1
CDR3aa: CASSPSWTGLGNEQFF
CDR3nt: TGTGCCAGCAGCCCCAGCTGGACAGGGCTCGGCAATGAGCAGTTCTTC

len: 19
abundance: -
v_gene: TRBV24-1
d_gene: TRBD2
j_gene: TRBJ2-5
CDR3aa: CATSDSWRTSGENQETQYF
CDR3nt: TGTGCCACCAGTGACTCATGGCGGACTAGCGGGGAGAACCAAGAGACCCAGTACTTC

len: 14
abundance: few
v_gene: TRBV20-1
d_gene: -
j_gene: TRBJ1-5
CDR3aa: CSATPWRSNQPQHF
CDR3nt: TGCAGTGCCACCCCTTGGCGCAGCAATCAGCCCCAGCATTTT